This T cell receptor (beta chain) is drawn from a study of glioma-infiltrating T cells after dendritic cell vaccination. General study results and limits: Survival was not directly related to TCR clonality in these patients.

Comments on this clone: Its antigen is undetermined. Other DNA sequences in this specimen translate into the identical CDR3.

This CDR3 has 14 amino acids. V was pared by 2 bases and J by 1 base, with 10 bases between. CDR1 and CDR2 (germline): SGHRS, YFSETQ. The immunoSEQ assay amplified TCRB CDR3 from up to roughly 2 ug DNA. The primer mix had 60 V beta and 13 J beta primers. Data came from immunoSEQ multiplex PCR; TCRdb stores just in-frame clones and leaves some out. Of roughly 80,000 clones listed, around 86% were seen once; the top ten hold around 2.3%. The time point: after dendritic cell vaccination, including at tumor progression/relapse. Patients had residual fresh-frozen tumor tissue and more than two years of survival data.

This clonotype originated in a human donor with glioblastoma. Sequenced material: blood, taken after dendritic cell vaccination. The rearrangement links TRBV5-1 to TRBJ2-7; D might be TRBD1 (6 bases). CDR3 loop: CASSFGGSSYEQYF. The CDR3 DNA follows: TGCGCCAGCAGCTTTGGGGGCTCTTCCTACGAGCAGTACTTC.